The subject of this entry is one T cell receptor beta chain. Time point described: healthy volunteer bleed at 2 weeks. Whole blood that had not been fractionated was the source of extracted total RNA. From germline, CDR1 is MNHNS and CDR2 SASEGT. The CDR3 consists of 15 residues. Trimming removed 3 bases from V and 5 bases from J, with 14 bases in between. The sample comes from a study of human T cells and chemical hapten exposure. In TCRdb, the RACE reads were re-called with MiXCR into one record per CDR3 protein. Among 130,000 or so distinct CDR3 sequences listed, 9% to 10% were seen once. This chain links TRBV6-1 with TRBJ1-5; possible D gene TRBD1, 6 bases. The receptor was isolated from a male donor in good health. Some clones in this sample may be carry-over from other donors' samples. Sequences were obtained from whole blood. As DNA, the CDR3 is TGTGCCAGCAGTGACCGAAACAGGGATTATCAGCCCCAGCATTTT. Translation: CASSDRNRDYQPQHF.